The sequence of this T cell receptor beta chain was determined in a study of T cell responses to AZD1222 COVID-19 vaccine. Study-wide findings and caveats: Most donors were white British and more were female, and clonal diversity was possibly underestimated. Repertoire sampling occurred only after the peak T cell response.

Details on this clone: Antigen specificity is unknown.

Here immunoSEQ multiplex PCR was the method, and the copy in TCRdb shows in-frame clones only, minus some. The data show more than 140,000 clones, 70% to 90% seen once. The starting material was peripheral blood, obtained on day 0 of MenACWY control vaccination. This clonotype was sampled from an adult in good health.

CDR3 sequence reads: CASGDREAFF. CDR3 bases: TGTGCCAGCGGGGACAGGGAAGCTTTCTTT. The V call is TRBV2, the J call TRBJ1-1, with 8 bases lining up with TRBD1. V shed 8 bases, J shed 8 bases, and the junction held 1 base outside the gene matches. This CDR3 comprises 10 residues. The germline V gene has CDR1 SNHLY and CDR2 FYNNEI.